Here is one TCR beta chain with its context. There are many counts of this clonotype. Its antigen specificity is not known. No base quality information exists; no much larger clone differs at one position. The sample is drawn from a study of CD8 T cells in ankylosing spondylitis (dated by TCRdb to between 2016 and 2019). Background on the whole study: The study set out to find disease-linked TCR variants by profiling T cell receptor beta repertoires in ankylosing spondylitis patients and healthy donors. The full study cohort was made up of 25 to 30 ankylosing spondylitis patients and 108 healthy donors. Samples of peripheral blood were taken, and for ankylosing spondylitis patients, synovial fluid was collected as well. The paper's findings and limits, for the study overall: Blood from ankylosing spondylitis patients appeared to be characterized by a TCR beta motif composed of roughly 8 highly homologous amino acid variants. The disease-linked clones showed a CD8+ phenotype and occurred at relatively low frequencies in peripheral blood. Some motif variants had previously been reported in the synovial fluid and blood of reactive arthritis patients, which suggests shared mechanisms of disease initiation. According to the report, matched synovial fluid samples from ankylosing spondylitis patients were significantly enriched for the disease-linked clones.

The CDR3 numbers 15 residues from cysteine through phenylalanine. The only DNA kept is the CDR3, 45 bases in frame from the first base. For CDR1 and CDR2, the germline V gene lists SGHRS and YFSETQ. From V the trimming removes 4 bases and from J it removes 4 bases, while the gene matches leave 10 bases of the junction unaccounted for. TCRdb names Illumina HiSeq 2500 as the instrument used. Quantitative 5'-RACE with molecular barcodes was the method used to prepare the TCR beta libraries. As for the original processing: Disease-linked TCR variants were identified with a new computational method built on a probabilistic model of VDJ rearrangement. TCRdb reanalyzed the raw reads on its own, using fastp at Q25 for trimming and MiXCR for clone calling, and kept in-frame beta chains. Each entry merges the rows of one CDR3 protein and shows their most common DNA and genes. None of the V and J calls come from the authors' own analysis; TCRdb made them. For this sample the table gives approximately 350,000 distinct CDR3 sequences, of which about 14% were detected only once. The top ten clones comprise approximately 1% of the sample.

The origin of this receptor is a male donor with ankylosing spondylitis or in good health (not recorded which). What was sequenced was blood, either unsorted or a sorted T cell fraction (not recorded which). The V and J segments used are TRBV5-1 and TRBJ1-1; TRBD1 lines up with 7 middle nucleotides. The DNA is as follows: TGCGCCAGCAGCCCTCAGGGGGGGGTCACCACTGAAGCTTTCTTT. The translation is CASSPQGGVTTEAFF.